The T cell receptor beta chain described here comes from a study of blood T cell repertoires in COVID-19. Study background: Specimens from acute and convalescent COVID-19 originated in the United States, Italy and Spain. From T cells, B-cell-depleted T cells, or PBMCs came the material, which was cDNA or gDNA.

In germline, CDR1 is LGHNT, CDR2 FRNRAP. Trimming took 8 bases from V and 7 from J, leaving 14 bases between them. CDR3 size: 13 residues. In the original workflow: Researchers report that nucleated cell counts were estimated from reference gene primer amplification. Data came from immunoSEQ multiplex PCR; TCRdb stores just in-frame clones and leaves some out. The DNA was the basis for D and trimming; V, J and clone size are from that table. The repertoire holds 200,000 to 250,000 clones, over 65% seen once, with around 3.4% in the top ten. Clinical histories supplied by participants themselves formed the basis of cohort assignment.

The sample comprised PBMCs or T cells enriched from blood (not recorded which). The receptor comes from an older woman who had recovered from COVID-19. The chain is built from TRBV12-5 and TRBJ1-4; D remains ambiguous. For the CDR3, the DNA is TGTGCTAGTTCTGGAGGGCCCGGTGAAAAACTGTTTTTT. Translation gives CASSGGPGEKLFF.